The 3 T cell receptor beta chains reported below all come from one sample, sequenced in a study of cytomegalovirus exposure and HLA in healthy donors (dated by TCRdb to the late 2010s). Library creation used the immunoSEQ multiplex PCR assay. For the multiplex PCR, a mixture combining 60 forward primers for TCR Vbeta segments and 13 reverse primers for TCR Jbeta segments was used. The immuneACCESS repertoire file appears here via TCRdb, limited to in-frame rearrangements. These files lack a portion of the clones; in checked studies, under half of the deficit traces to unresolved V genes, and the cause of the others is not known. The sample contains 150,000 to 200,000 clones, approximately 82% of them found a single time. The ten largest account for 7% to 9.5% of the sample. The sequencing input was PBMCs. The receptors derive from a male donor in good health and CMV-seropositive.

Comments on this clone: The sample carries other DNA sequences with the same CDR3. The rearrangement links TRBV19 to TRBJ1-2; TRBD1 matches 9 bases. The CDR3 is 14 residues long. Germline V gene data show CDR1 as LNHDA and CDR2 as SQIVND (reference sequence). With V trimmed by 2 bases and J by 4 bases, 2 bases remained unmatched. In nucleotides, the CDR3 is TGTGCCAGTAGTATAACAGGGGGCGGCTATGGCTACACCTTC. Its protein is CASSITGGGYGYTF.

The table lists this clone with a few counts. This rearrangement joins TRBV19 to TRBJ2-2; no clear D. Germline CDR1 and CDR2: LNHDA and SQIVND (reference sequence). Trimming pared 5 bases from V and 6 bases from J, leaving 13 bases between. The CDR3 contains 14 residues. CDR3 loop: CASSLGRAAGELFF. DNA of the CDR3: TGTGCCAGTAGTTTAGGCCGTGCGGCCGGGGAGCTGTTTTTT.

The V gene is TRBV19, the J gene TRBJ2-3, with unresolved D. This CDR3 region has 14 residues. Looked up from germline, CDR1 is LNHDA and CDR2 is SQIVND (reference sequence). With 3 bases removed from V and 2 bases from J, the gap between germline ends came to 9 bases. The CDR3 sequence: CASSIGLPTDTQYF. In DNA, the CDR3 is TGTGCCAGTAGTATTGGCTTACCCACAGATACGCAGTATTTT. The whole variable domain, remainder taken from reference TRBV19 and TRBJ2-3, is DGGITQSPKYLFRKEGQNVTLSCEQNLNHDAMYWYRQDPGQGLRLIYYSQIVNDFQKGDIAEGYSVSREKKESFPLTVTSAQKNPTAFYLCASSIGLPTDTQYFGPGTRLTVL.